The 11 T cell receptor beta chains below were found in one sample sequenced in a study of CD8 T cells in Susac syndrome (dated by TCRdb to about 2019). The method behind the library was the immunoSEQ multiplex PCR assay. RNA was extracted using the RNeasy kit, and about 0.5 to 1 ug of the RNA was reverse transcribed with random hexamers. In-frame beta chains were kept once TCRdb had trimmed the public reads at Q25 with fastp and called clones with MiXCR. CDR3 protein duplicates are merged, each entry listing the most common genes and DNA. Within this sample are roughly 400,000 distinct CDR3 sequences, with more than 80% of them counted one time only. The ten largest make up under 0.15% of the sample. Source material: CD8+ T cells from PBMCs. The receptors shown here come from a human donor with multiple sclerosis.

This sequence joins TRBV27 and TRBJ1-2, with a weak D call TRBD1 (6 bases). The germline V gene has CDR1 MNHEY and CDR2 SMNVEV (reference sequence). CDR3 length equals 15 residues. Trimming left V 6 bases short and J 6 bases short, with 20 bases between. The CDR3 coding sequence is TGTGCCAGCAGCCTATATTGGGGGCAGGAGGATGGCTACACCTTC. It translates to CASSLYWGQEDGYTF.

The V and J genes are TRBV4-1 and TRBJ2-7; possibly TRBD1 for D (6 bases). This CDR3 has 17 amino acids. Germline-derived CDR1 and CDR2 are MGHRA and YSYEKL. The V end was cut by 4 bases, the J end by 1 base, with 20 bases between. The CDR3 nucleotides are TGCGCCAGCAGCCTAGCACCTGGGACAAAAATGTCCTACGAGCAGTACTTC. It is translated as CASSLAPGTKMSYEQYF.

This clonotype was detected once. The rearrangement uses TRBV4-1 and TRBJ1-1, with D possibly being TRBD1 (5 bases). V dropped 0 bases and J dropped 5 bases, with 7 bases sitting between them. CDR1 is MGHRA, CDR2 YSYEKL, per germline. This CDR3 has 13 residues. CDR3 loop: CASSQDGATEAFF. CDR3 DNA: TGCGCCAGCAGCCAAGATGGGGCTACTGAAGCTTTCTTT.

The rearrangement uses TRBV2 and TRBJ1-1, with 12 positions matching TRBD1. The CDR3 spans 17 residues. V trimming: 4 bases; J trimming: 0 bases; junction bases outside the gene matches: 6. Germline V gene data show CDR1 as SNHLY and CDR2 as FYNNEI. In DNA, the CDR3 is TGTGCCAGCAGTGGAAACCGGGACAGGGGGCTGAACACTGAAGCTTTCTTT. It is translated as CASSGNRDRGLNTEAFF.

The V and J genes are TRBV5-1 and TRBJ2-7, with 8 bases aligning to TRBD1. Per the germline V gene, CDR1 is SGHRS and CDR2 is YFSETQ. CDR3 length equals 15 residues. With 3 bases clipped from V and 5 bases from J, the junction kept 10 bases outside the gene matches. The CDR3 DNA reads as TGCGCCAGCAGCTCCGACAGGGGCCTTGGCGACGAGCAGTACTTC. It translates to CASSSDRGLGDEQYF.

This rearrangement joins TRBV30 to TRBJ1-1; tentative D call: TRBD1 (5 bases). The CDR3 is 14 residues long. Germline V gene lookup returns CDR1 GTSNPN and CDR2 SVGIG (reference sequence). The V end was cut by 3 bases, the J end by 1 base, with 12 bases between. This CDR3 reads CAWRMGRGNTEAFF. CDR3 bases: TGTGCCTGGAGGATGGGGCGCGGGAACACTGAAGCTTTCTTT.

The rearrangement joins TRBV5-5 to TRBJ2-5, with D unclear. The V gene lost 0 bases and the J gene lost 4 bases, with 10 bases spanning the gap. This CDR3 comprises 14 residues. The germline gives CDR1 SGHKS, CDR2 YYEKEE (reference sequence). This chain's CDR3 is CASSLVGFGETQYF. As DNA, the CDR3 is TGTGCCAGCAGCTTGGTGGGGTTCGGAGAGACCCAGTACTTC.

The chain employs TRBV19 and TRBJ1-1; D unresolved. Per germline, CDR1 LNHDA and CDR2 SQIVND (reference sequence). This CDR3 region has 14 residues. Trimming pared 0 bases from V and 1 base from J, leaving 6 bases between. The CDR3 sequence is CASSIDRQNTEAFF. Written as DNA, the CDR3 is TGTGCCAGTAGTATAGACAGACAGAACACTGAAGCTTTCTTT.

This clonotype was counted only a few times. This chain's CDR3 is CASTSWSYNEQFF. CDR3 DNA: TGTGCCAGCACCTCCTGGTCCTACAATGAGCAGTTCTTC. The rearrangement links TRBV7-6 to TRBJ2-1; D is undetermined. The CDR3 spans 13 residues. Germline CDR1 and CDR2: SGHVS and FNYEAQ. V lost 7 bases to trimming and J lost 1 base, with 8 bases between them. Variable domain in full (rest from reference TRBV7-6 and TRBJ2-1): GAGVSQSPRYKVTKRGQDVALRCDPISGHVSLYWYRQALGQGPEFLTYFNYEAQQDKSGLPNDRFSAERPEGSISTLTIQRTEQRDSAMYRCASTSWSYNEQFFGPGTRLTVL.

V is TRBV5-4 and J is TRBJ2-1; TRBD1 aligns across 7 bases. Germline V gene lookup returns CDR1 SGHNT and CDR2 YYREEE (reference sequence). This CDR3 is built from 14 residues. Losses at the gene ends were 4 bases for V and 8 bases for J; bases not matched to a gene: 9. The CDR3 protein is CASSPPTGDDEQFF. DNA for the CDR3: TGTGCCAGCAGCCCCCCCACAGGGGACGATGAGCAGTTCTTC.

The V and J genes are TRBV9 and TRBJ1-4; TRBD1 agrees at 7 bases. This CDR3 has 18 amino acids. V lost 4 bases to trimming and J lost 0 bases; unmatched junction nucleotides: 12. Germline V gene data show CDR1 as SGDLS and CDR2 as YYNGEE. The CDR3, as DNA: TGTGCCAGCAGCTCCCGACAGGGATTAAATGCAACTAATGAAAAACTGTTTTTT. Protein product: CASSSRQGLNATNEKLFF. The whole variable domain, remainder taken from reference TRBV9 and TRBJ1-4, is DSGVTQTPKHLITATGQRVTLRCSPRSGDLSVYWYQQSLDQGLQFLIQYYNGEERAKGNILERFSAQQFPDLHSELNLSSLELGDSALYFCASSSRQGLNATNEKLFFGSGTQLSVL.